This entry lists 8 T cell receptor beta chains sequenced from one sample in a study of Graves' ophthalmopathy and Graves' hyperthyroidism. RNA transcripts yielded amplified TCR beta CDR3 regions. RT-PCR was first run with HTBI primers, then multiplex PCR in a second round. A single record per CDR3 protein comes from TCRdb applying MiXCR to the multiplex PCR reads. The repertoire consists of roughly 1.1 million distinct CDR3 sequences, with approximately 35% occurring once and the leading ten covering over 8.5%. The source material was peripheral blood or thyroid tissue (not recorded which). The receptor set was obtained from an adult man with Graves' hyperthyroidism.

As regards this clonotype: This may stem from a read error, because a much larger clone lies one nucleotide away. The V gene is TRBV2, the J gene TRBJ1-4; 8 positions agree with TRBD1. Germline lookup yields CDR1 SNHLY and CDR2 FYNNEI. After removal of 5 bases from V and 4 bases from J, the junction contained 3 bases not matched to a gene. The CDR3 totals 14 residues. The CDR3 sequence is CASSSRGLNEKLFF. DNA for the CDR3: TGTGCCAGCAGTTCCAGGGGGCTTAATGAAAAACTGTTTTTT.

This clonotype came up many times. The V and J genes are TRBV29-1 and TRBJ1-5; 9 positions agree with TRBD1. V shed 4 bases and J 6 bases; nucleotides not matched to a gene: 4. This CDR3 has 13 residues. Germline CDR1 SQVTM, CDR2 ANQGSEA. In DNA form, the CDR3 reads TGCAGCGTTGGGACAGGGGTTAGTCAGCCCCAGCATTTT. Translation gives CSVGTGVSQPQHF.

The V call is TRBV10-3, the J call TRBJ1-6, with D unresolved. There are 16 residues in the CDR3. Trimming removed 6 bases from V and 0 bases from J, with 12 bases in between. Germline V lookup: CDR1 ENHRY, CDR2 SYGVKD. The CDR3 DNA reads TGTGCCATCAGCGACTCAGGTAGCTCCTATAATTCACCCCTCCACTTT. This gives the protein CAISDSGSSYNSPLHF.

This clonotype showed up many times. J is TRBJ1-1 and V is TRBV10-3, with no clear D. Between the trimmed V and J ends, which lost 6 bases and 1 base, there was a span of 12 bases. In germline, CDR1 is ENHRY, CDR2 SYGVKD. The CDR3 length is 14 residues. The CDR3 region is CAIRDGTTNTEAFF. DNA for the CDR3: TGTGCCATCAGGGACGGAACCACGAACACTGAAGCTTTCTTT.

There are many counts of this clonotype. V gene TRBV14 combines with J gene TRBJ2-5; D gene ambiguous. CDR3 length equals 14 residues. Looked up from germline, CDR1 is SGHDN and CDR2 is FVKESK. Trimming took 0 bases from V and 0 from J, leaving 5 bases between them. The CDR3 loop reads CASSQDPYQETQYF. In nucleotides, the CDR3 is TGTGCCAGCAGCCAAGATCCGTACCAAGAGACCCAGTACTTC.

This clonotype has a handful of counts. Because the CDR3 is missing its conserved closing phenylalanine or tryptophan, this is likely a read error. J is TRBJ1-1 and V is TRBV10-3; no clear D. Trimming removed 0 bases at V and 4 bases at J, with 6 bases between. Germline loops: CDR1 ENHRY, CDR2 SYGVKD. The CDR3 spans 13 residues. The CDR3, as DNA: TGTGCCATCAGTGAGTCGGTTACCACTGAAGCTTTCCTT. Protein: CAISESVTTEAFL.

In its sample, this clonotype was seen many times. The gene calls are TRBV10-3 and TRBJ1-3; D unresolved. V lost 11 bases to trimming and J lost 0 bases, with 14 bases between them. The length of the CDR3 is 14 residues. CDR1 ENHRY and CDR2 SYGVKD come from the germline V gene. The CDR3 sequence is CAHRTDRSGNTIYF. CDR3 coding DNA: TGTGCCCACCGGACGGACCGCTCTGGAAACACCATATATTTT.

Written as DNA, the CDR3 is TGCGCCAGCAGCTGGGGACAGTTGGCTTCTTCCGAGCAGTACTTC. Translated, it gives CASSWGQLASSEQYF. The chain combines TRBV5-1 with TRBJ2-7; the match to TRBD1 covers 7 bases. The CDR3 has 15 amino acids. Germline CDR1 is SGHRS and CDR2 is YFSETQ. The V segment lost 3 bases and the J segment 6 bases; nucleotides outside the gene matches: 12.